This T cell receptor (beta chain) was sequenced for a study of blood T cell repertoires in COVID-19. Study overall: Samples came from the United States, Italy and Spain, spanning acute and convalescent COVID-19.

CDR3 length: 15 amino acids. The V and J ends lost 0 bases and 0 bases respectively, with 6 bases between them. CDR1 is SGHTA, CDR2 FQGTGA, per germline. How the authors handled the data: The authors estimated nucleated cell counts from reference gene primer amplification. Here immunoSEQ multiplex PCR was the method, and the copy in TCRdb shows in-frame clones only, minus some. From that table come the V and J calls and clone size; the DNA was used to work out D and trimming. The sample lists about 140,000 clones; approximately 84% were seen once. The V and J genes are TRBV7-3 and TRBJ2-1; D not certain. Sequencing was carried out using peripheral blood. The TCR was taken from a woman aged 55-70 years with acute or convalescent COVID-19. CDR3: CASSLTPNSYNEQFF. The CDR3 DNA is TGTGCCAGCAGCTTAACCCCAAACTCCTACAATGAGCAGTTCTTC.